The T cell receptor beta chain under discussion was sequenced for a study of liver allograft versus peripheral blood T cells. Background on the study: A comparison was made between T cell receptor repertoires in transplanted livers and those in recipients' peripheral blood.

TCRdb re-analysed the reads in MiXCR, keeping a single row per CDR3 protein. Here the sample spans around 12,000 distinct CDR3 sequences, approximately 18% being singletons. V gave up 7 bases and J gave up 9 bases; unmatched junction bases: 15. The CDR3 runs to 18 residues. The J gene is TRBJ2-1, the V gene TRBV12-3 or TRBV12-4, with 16 bases matching TRBD2. The clonotype comes from a human patient who had a liver transplant. Some T cells may trace back to the graft donor. The CDR3 nucleotides read TGTGCCAGCACCGCCCCACCGGGACTAGCGGGGGGGCAGGGTGAGCAGTTCTTC. Translating gives CASTAPPGLAGGQGEQFF.